Presented here are 22 T cell receptor beta chains from one specimen sequenced in a study of identical twins. TCRdb passed the 5' RACE reads through MiXCR, listing each CDR3 protein once. Among about 450,000 distinct CDR3 sequences listed, roughly 18% were seen once. Specimen: naive T cells sorted from blood. The source of these receptors is a man between 50 and 59 years old in good health.

The gene calls are TRBV20-1 and TRBJ1-2; the match to TRBD1 covers 8 bases. The length of the CDR3 is 14 residues. V was clipped by 2 bases and J by 4 bases; unmatched bases: 6. Germline CDR1 and CDR2: DFQATT and SNEGSKA (reference sequence). The CDR3 DNA reads as TGCAGTGCTAGACCCGGGACAGGCCCCTATGGCTACACCTTC. It specifies CSARPGTGPYGYTF.

V and J are TRBV10-2 and TRBJ2-3; possibly TRBD2 for D (6 bases). This CDR3 comprises 13 residues. In germline, CDR1 is WSHSY, CDR2 SAAADI. V was shortened by 8 bases and J by 5 bases, with 14 bases between the two germline ends. The chain's CDR3 is CASEGRRGDTQYF. DNA for the CDR3: TGCGCCAGCGAGGGGCGGCGGGGAGATACGCAGTATTTT.

The genes are TRBV20-1 and TRBJ2-7; 7 nucleotides align to TRBD1. J was trimmed by 3 bases and V by 7 bases; bases with no gene match: 9. Germline V gene lookup returns CDR1 DFQATT and CDR2 SNEGSKA (reference sequence). The CDR3 is 13 residues long. CDR3 sequence: CSVPGTVSYEQYF. DNA of the CDR3: TGCAGTGTTCCGGGGACAGTCAGCTACGAGCAGTACTTC.

This chain links TRBV20-1 with TRBJ2-3; 11 positions match TRBD2. Unmatched junction bases numbered 2, after V lost 5 bases and J lost 1 base. CDR3 length: 14 amino acids. Germline assignment: CDR1 DFQATT and CDR2 SNEGSKA (reference sequence). The CDR3 here is CSAQTSGGTDTQYF. The DNA for the CDR3 is TGCAGTGCTCAGACTAGCGGGGGCACAGATACGCAGTATTTT.

This clonotype occurred a few times. The V call is TRBV4-3, the J call TRBJ1-2; 9 bases agree with TRBD1. Germline V gene sequence: CDR1 LGHNA, CDR2 YSLEER. CDR3 length: 15 residues. The junction had 6 bases not matched to a gene; V was cut back by 4 bases and J by 3 bases. As DNA, the CDR3 is TGCGCCAGCAGCCCGGGACAGGGCTGGCACTATGGCTACACCTTC. Translating gives CASSPGQGWHYGYTF.

This clonotype occurred a few times. The chain uses TRBV20-1 and TRBJ2-7; D is unclear. V was shortened by 0 bases and J by 9 bases, with 9 bases between the two germline ends. The CDR3 covers 11 residues. CDR1 and CDR2 (germline): DFQATT, SNEGSKA (reference sequence). CDR3 DNA: TGCAGTGCTAGAGATGTGCGCGGGCAGTACTTC. Its translation: CSARDVRGQYF.

The sample holds many counts of this clonotype. V is TRBV7-3 and J is TRBJ2-7; 7 nucleotides align to TRBD2. The CDR3 has 14 amino acids. Unmatched junction bases numbered 9, after V lost 5 bases and J lost 5 bases. Germline V gene sequence: CDR1 SGHTA, CDR2 FQGTGA. This CDR3 is CASSLTGGDDEQYF. The CDR3 nucleotides read TGTGCCAGCAGCCTGACGGGAGGTGATGACGAGCAGTACTTC.

The chain joins TRBV28 to TRBJ1-2; D is undetermined. V dropped 3 bases and J dropped 5 bases, with 7 bases sitting between them. Germline lookup yields CDR1 MDHEN and CDR2 SYDVKM. The CDR3 loop spans 12 amino acids. CDR3 amino acids: CASSFLGYGYTF. The DNA of the CDR3 is TGTGCCAGCAGTTTCTTAGGTTATGGCTACACCTTC.

The chain has TRBV28 and TRBJ2-7; 10 positions match TRBD2. The CDR3 is 13 residues long. The V gene's germline CDR1 is MDHEN and CDR2 SYDVKM. The ends lost 5 bases at V and 6 bases at J; junction bases unmatched: 4. The CDR3 protein is CASSSGRGLEQYF. The DNA for the CDR3 is TGTGCCAGCAGTAGCGGGAGGGGCCTCGAGCAGTACTTC.

V is TRBV27 and J is TRBJ2-5; the match to TRBD2 covers 8 bases. The germline gives CDR1 MNHEY, CDR2 SMNVEV (reference sequence). V dropped 3 bases and J dropped 1; count of bases not matched to a gene: 4. This CDR3 has 15 amino acids. Written as DNA, the CDR3 is TGTGCCAGCAGTTTTGGCGGGGGGTCCCAAGAGACCCAGTACTTC. Residues: CASSFGGGSQETQYF.

V usage is TRBV20-1 and J usage is TRBJ1-1; possibly TRBD1 for D (5 bases). Trimming pared 7 bases from V and 4 bases from J, leaving 13 bases between. The CDR3 has 12 amino acids. Looked up from germline, CDR1 is DFQATT and CDR2 is SNEGSKA (reference sequence). In DNA, the CDR3 is TGCAGTGGGGCCCAGGGCCTCACTGAAGCTTTCTTT. Its protein is CSGAQGLTEAFF.

In its sample, this clonotype was seen a few times. The chain has TRBV7-2 and TRBJ2-7, with 13 positions matching TRBD2. Germline V lookup: CDR1 SGHTA, CDR2 FQGNSA. CDR3 size: 20 residues. V lost 7 bases to trimming and J lost 5 bases; unmatched junction nucleotides: 23. CDR3 region: CASTLPLNWTSGRGSHEQYF. CDR3 nucleotides: TGTGCCAGCACCCTCCCGCTAAACTGGACTAGCGGGAGAGGGTCCCACGAGCAGTACTTC.

The sample holds a few counts of this clonotype. V and J are TRBV6-2 or TRBV6-3 and TRBJ2-7, with TRBD2 matching 10 bases. Germline CDR1 and CDR2: MNHEY and SVGEGT. The trim removed 6 bases at V and 3 bases at J, leaving 2 bases unmatched. The CDR3 is 13 residues long. The chain's CDR3 is CASRSSGGYEQYF. CDR3 sequence (DNA): TGTGCCAGCAGATCTAGCGGGGGCTACGAGCAGTACTTC.

The rearrangement links TRBV20-1 to TRBJ2-1, with 9 positions matching TRBD2. The CDR3 sequence is 13 residues long. J lost 9 bases, V lost 3 bases, and 6 bases had no gene match. Germline CDR1 DFQATT, CDR2 SNEGSKA (reference sequence). CDR3 DNA sequence: TGCAGTGCTAGGGCTAGCGGGAACCTTGAGCAGTTCTTC. Its translation: CSARASGNLEQFF.

This clonotype was detected a few times. The chain has TRBV12-3 or TRBV12-4 and TRBJ2-1, with 7 bases lining up with TRBD1. The CDR3 loop spans 15 amino acids. Losses at the gene ends were 6 bases for V and 6 bases for J; bases not matched to a gene: 11. The CDR3 DNA reads TGTGCCAGCAGCCCGACAGGGCACCCTTCCAATGAGCAGTTCTTC. Translation gives CASSPTGHPSNEQFF.

This clonotype was observed many times. The gene calls are TRBV7-2 and TRBJ1-3; D might be TRBD1 (5 bases). The CDR3 has 15 residues. From germline, CDR1 is SGHTA and CDR2 FQGNSA. Trimming removed 1 base at V and 4 bases at J, with 11 bases between. In DNA, the CDR3 is TGTGCCAGCAGCTTAGAAACCGGGGCCGGAAACACCATATATTTT. Residues: CASSLETGAGNTIYF.

This clonotype was seen repeatedly, ten times or more. The chain joins TRBV6-1 to TRBJ2-3; 12 bases match TRBD2. The CDR3 covers 15 residues. From germline, CDR1 is MNHNS and CDR2 SASEGT. Unmatched junction bases numbered 3, after V lost 2 bases and J lost 6 bases. The CDR3 here is CASSELAGGPDTQYF. The DNA for the CDR3 is TGTGCCAGCAGTGAACTAGCGGGAGGGCCGGATACGCAGTATTTT.

This clonotype has more than one count but fewer than ten. V usage is TRBV5-6 and J usage is TRBJ2-1, with D perhaps matching TRBD2 (6 bases). Germline CDR1 SGHDT, CDR2 YYEEEE. The CDR3 has 15 amino acids. Deletions cut 4 bases from V and 3 bases from J, with 14 bases between. This chain's CDR3 is CASSLVVSGYNEQFF. The DNA for the CDR3 is TGTGCCAGCAGCCTGGTGGTTAGCGGCTACAATGAGCAGTTCTTC.

This chain links TRBV20-1 with TRBJ1-1; 7 bases align to TRBD1. Looked up from germline, CDR1 is DFQATT and CDR2 is SNEGSKA (reference sequence). CDR3 length: 15 residues. The junction had 9 bases not matched to a gene; V was cut back by 4 bases and J by 1 base. The CDR3 DNA is TGCAGTGCTACGCGAGAGAACAGGGGGAACACTGAAGCTTTCTTT. It yields the protein CSATRENRGNTEAFF.

Ten or more counts support this clonotype. CDR3 sequence (DNA): TGCAGTGCTATGCCCGAGACAGGGAGCTCCTACAATGAGCAGTTCTTC. Translating it yields CSAMPETGSSYNEQFF. This rearrangement joins TRBV20-1 to TRBJ2-1; 7 positions agree with TRBD1. V shed 4 bases, J shed 0 bases, and the junction held 9 bases outside the gene matches. CDR3 size: 16 residues. CDR1 is DFQATT and CDR2 is SNEGSKA in the germline V gene (reference sequence).

The table lists this clonotype with a few counts. This chain joins TRBV5-1 and TRBJ2-4, with TRBD1 identical over 7 bases. CDR3 length: 16 residues. The V segment lost 5 bases and the J segment 9 bases; nucleotides outside the gene matches: 17. CDR1 is SGHRS and CDR2 is YFSETQ in the germline V gene. The DNA for the CDR3 is TGCGCCAGCAGTTCGGGGACAGCAGGCGACCTTGGCATTCAGTACTTC. This translates into CASSSGTAGDLGIQYF.

The sample holds a few counts of this clonotype. This chain joins TRBV12-3 or TRBV12-4 and TRBJ1-6; 9 positions match TRBD1. This CDR3 region has 14 residues. Trimming at V came to 6 bases and at J to 8 bases, leaving 5 bases not matched to a gene. The CDR3 DNA sequence: TGTGCCAGCAGAGCCGGGACAGGGCATTCACCCCTCCACTTT. Amino acid sequence: CASRAGTGHSPLHF.